This T cell receptor (beta chain) was identified during a study of T cell changes during pregnancy in multiple sclerosis. The CDR3 consists of 17 residues. V was pared by 3 bases and J by 7 bases, with 13 bases of the junction left unmatched. Germline V gene data show CDR1 as KGHSH and CDR2 as LQKENI. Method: immunoSEQ multiplex PCR; TCRdb's copy keeps in-frame clones and lacks some. The repertoire holds approximately 42,000 clones, around four fifths seen once, with about 0.64% in the top ten. This chain uses TRBV18 with TRBJ1-5; 9 bases are shared with TRBD1. This receptor was identified in a female donor with multiple sclerosis, enrolled in a pregnancy study. The specimen comprised CD4+ T cells from peripheral blood mononuclear cells, sampled before pregnancy. Here the CDR3 reads CASSPAEGDRAAQPQHF. In DNA form, the CDR3 reads TGTGCCAGCTCACCCGCTGAAGGGGACAGGGCCGCGCAGCCCCAGCATTTT.